One sample yielded the 15 T cell receptor beta chains listed below, sequenced in a study of blood T cell repertoires in COVID-19. The assay was immunoSEQ multiplex PCR, and TCRdb's table has in-frame clones only and misses some. The sample lists 60,000 to 85,000 clones, roughly 70% occurring once. Input material: peripheral blood. These receptors all come from a man between 65 and 85 years old with acute or convalescent COVID-19.

In this sample, this clone turned up a few times. The chain recombines TRBV9 with TRBJ2-1; D unresolved. From germline, CDR1 is SGDLS and CDR2 YYNGEE. V was cut by 0 bases and J by 5 bases, with 12 bases left in between. The CDR3 is 15 residues long. The CDR3 reads CASSVGNSLDNEQFF. The CDR3 coding sequence is TGTGCCAGCAGCGTAGGGAATTCCCTAGACAATGAGCAGTTCTTC.

V and J are TRBV28 and TRBJ1-1, with D perhaps matching TRBD1 (6 bases). CDR1 MDHEN and CDR2 SYDVKM come from the germline V gene. V lost 6 bases, J lost 1 base, and 18 bases lay in between. The CDR3 totals 16 residues. CDR3 in amino acids: CASRYLSAGANTEAFF. The CDR3 nucleotides read TGTGCCAGCAGGTATTTGTCTGCAGGGGCGAACACTGAAGCTTTCTTT.

This sequence joins TRBV28 and TRBJ1-5, with 7 positions matching TRBD1. Germline CDR1 and CDR2: MDHEN and SYDVKM. Trimming cost V 3 bases and J 3 bases; bases outside gene matches: 5. The CDR3 runs to 15 residues. The CDR3 reads CASSFPDRDNQPQHF. The DNA for the CDR3 is TGTGCCAGCAGTTTCCCCGACAGGGACAATCAGCCCCAGCATTTT.

CDR3 residues: CATRSSGRHGETQYF. The CDR3 nucleotides read TGCGCCACCCGCTCTAGCGGGAGGCATGGAGAGACCCAGTACTTC. The chain uses TRBV5-1 and TRBJ2-5, with 11 nucleotides matching TRBD2. Trimming removed 9 bases from V and 4 bases from J; junction bases left unmatched: 11. The germline V gene has CDR1 SGHRS and CDR2 YFSETQ. This CDR3 comprises 15 residues.

The chain combines TRBV6-5 with TRBJ1-1; D is uncertain. The germline V and J ends were trimmed by 6 bases and 5 bases, with 13 bases remaining between them. Germline lookup yields CDR1 MNHEY and CDR2 SVGAGI. This CDR3 is built from 13 residues. The CDR3 reads CASRLNRETEAFF. The CDR3 DNA reads as TGTGCCAGCAGATTGAACCGGGAAACTGAAGCTTTCTTT.

The chain uses TRBV12-3 or TRBV12-4 and TRBJ1-6; D is perhaps TRBD1 (5 bases). Trimming removed 6 bases at V and 7 bases at J, with 10 bases between. This CDR3 is 13 amino acids long. CDR3: CASRPQDNSPLHF. The CDR3 bases are TGTGCCAGCAGGCCACAGGACAATTCACCCCTCCACTTT.

The table lists this clone with a count of one. This chain uses TRBV7-8 with TRBJ1-6; no reliable D call. CDR3 length equals 14 residues. Germline-derived CDR1 and CDR2 are SGHVS and FQNEAQ. With 10 bases removed from V and 7 bases from J, the gap between germline ends came to 17 bases. CDR3 bases: TGTGCCACCCGTACCGGGATCGAGAATTCACCCCTCCACTTT. Translating it yields CATRTGIENSPLHF.

The chain's CDR3 is CASSQGRVAEAFF. CDR3 DNA sequence: TGTGCCAGCAGCCAAGGGAGGGTAGCTGAAGCTTTCTTT. This rearrangement joins TRBV14 to TRBJ1-1, with no clear D. V dropped 1 base and J dropped 6 bases, with 9 bases sitting between them. This CDR3 has 13 amino acids. Germline values: CDR1 SGHDN, CDR2 FVKESK.

The chain carries TRBV7-9 and TRBJ1-2, with TRBD1 as a possible D gene (6 bases). The length of the CDR3 is 15 residues. Trimming left V 1 base short and J 7 bases short, with 16 bases between. In germline, CDR1 is SEHNR, CDR2 FQNEAQ (reference sequence). CDR3 in amino acids: CASSLGQGTRGGYTF. The CDR3 bases are TGTGCCAGCAGCTTAGGCCAGGGGACGCGCGGTGGCTACACCTTC.

The rearrangement links TRBV18 to TRBJ2-1, with 12 bases lining up with TRBD1. This CDR3 spans 15 amino acids. Per germline, CDR1 KGHSH and CDR2 LQKENI. V dropped 7 bases and J dropped 9; count of bases not matched to a gene: 10. The CDR3 DNA reads as TGTGCCAGCTATCCCGGGACAGGGGGCGCGTTTGAGCAGTTCTTC. This sequence encodes CASYPGTGGAFEQFF.

V is TRBV18 and J is TRBJ2-5; 10 bases align to TRBD1. This CDR3 is 18 amino acids long. V gave up 3 bases and J gave up 0 bases; unmatched junction bases: 10. Germline V lookup: CDR1 KGHSH, CDR2 LQKENI. Here the CDR3 DNA reads TGTGCCAGCTCACCGTCCTACCGGGACAGGGGATACCAAGAGACCCAGTACTTC. This translates into CASSPSYRDRGYQETQYF.

This chain links TRBV14 with TRBJ2-4; D is perhaps TRBD2 (6 bases). Looked up from germline, CDR1 is SGHDN and CDR2 is FVKESK. Trimming removed 2 bases at V and 0 bases at J, with 11 bases between. The CDR3 has 16 residues. CDR3 residues: CASSQTGGLAKNIQYF. CDR3 DNA sequence: TGTGCCAGCAGCCAAACAGGAGGGCTAGCCAAAAACATTCAGTACTTC.

The CDR3: CSASLSEQYF. In DNA form, the CDR3 reads TGCAGTGCTTCCTTGTCCGAGCAGTACTTC. The J gene is TRBJ2-7, the V gene TRBV20-1; D is unclear. CDR1 is DFQATT, CDR2 SNEGSKA, per germline (reference sequence). V was shortened by 5 bases and J by 6 bases, with 8 bases between the two germline ends. The CDR3 contains 10 residues.

The J gene is TRBJ2-3, the V gene TRBV18; 8 nucleotides align to TRBD1. The CDR3 spans 17 residues. V lost 3 bases and J lost 3; bases outside the gene matches: 11. Germline V gene data show CDR1 as KGHSH and CDR2 as LQKENI. CDR3 residues: CASSPGQAQQFTDTQYF. In DNA, the CDR3 is TGTGCCAGCTCACCGGGACAGGCTCAGCAATTTACAGATACGCAGTATTTT. The variable domain in full, with the rest retrieved from reference TRBV18 and TRBJ2-3, is NAGVMQNPRHLVRRRGQEARLRCSPMKGHSHVYWYRQLPEEGLKFMVYLQKENIIDESGMPKERFSAEFPKEGPSILRIQQVVRGDSAAYFCASSPGQAQQFTDTQYFGPGTRLTVL.

The chain has TRBV7-8 and TRBJ2-1; 7 bases match TRBD1. After removal of 3 bases from V and 0 bases from J, the junction contained 8 bases not matched to a gene. This CDR3 has 17 residues. From germline, CDR1 is SGHVS and CDR2 FQNEAQ. CDR3 sequence: CASSLTGQSSSYNEQFF. CDR3 DNA sequence: TGTGCCAGCAGCTTGACGGGACAGTCCTCCTCCTACAATGAGCAGTTCTTC.